This TCR beta chain was sequenced for a study of blood T cell repertoires in COVID-19. Looking at the study overall: The United States, Italy and Spain were the sources of the acute and convalescent COVID-19 samples. The cDNA or gDNA used as material had been derived from T cells, B-cell-depleted T cells, or PBMCs.

In the authors' workflow: Cell counts per sample came from amplifying reference gene primers. Sequenced by immunoSEQ multiplex PCR; TCRdb stores in-frame clones only, minus some. V and J calls and clone size are given by that table; D and trimming were obtained from the DNA. The sample gives 450,000 or so clones, about 90% of which show up once; 0.8% to 0.9% is in the top ten. The germline CDR1 and CDR2 sequences are DFQATT and SNEGSKA (reference sequence). V was pared by 3 bases and J by 5 bases, with 8 bases of the junction left unmatched. CDR3 size: 14 residues. The Seattle site enrolled patients during active infection and followed them longitudinally.

Sequences were obtained from peripheral blood. The rearrangement joins TRBV20-1 to TRBJ2-3; 7 nucleotides align to TRBD2. The receptor's source is a man between 18 and 35 years old with COVID-19, enrolled during active disease. The CDR3: CSASRAGTGDTQYF. The DNA of the CDR3 is TGCAGTGCTAGTCGAGCGGGGACGGGAGATACGCAGTATTTT.